Listed below are T cell receptor beta chains from one sample, sequenced in a study of blood T cell repertoires in COVID-19. Data came from immunoSEQ multiplex PCR; TCRdb stores just in-frame clones and leaves some out. The sample records under 500,000 clones, around 89% being singletons. Sequencing was performed on peripheral blood. The receptors come from a woman younger than 45 with acute or convalescent COVID-19. Each CDR3 is given without its conserved first and last residue. Each record gives: J gene, V gene, D gene, CDR3 protein. A D gene is named only where the DNA matches it firmly.

TRBJ2-1	TRBV11-2	TRBD1	ASSSRDRGLNEQF
TRBJ2-1	TRBV10-3	TRBD1	AISERAGGTSNNEQF
TRBJ2-5	TRBV24-1	TRBD2	ATSDSGLAGGYKETQY
TRBJ2-7	TRBV5-1	-	ASSLRGGEQY
TRBJ1-2	TRBV5-6	-	ASSSTNGVGYT
TRBJ1-6	TRBV7-8	TRBD1	ASSLDRGNSPLH
TRBJ2-7	TRBV11-3	TRBD2	ASSLSSGVHEQY
TRBJ1-2	TRBV11-2	TRBD1	ASRRPGQLNYGYT
TRBJ1-2	TRBV4-1	TRBD1	ASSPKRTGGNYGYT
TRBJ1-5	TRBV7-8	TRBD1	ASSLIRGPSNQPQH
TRBJ2-6	TRBV18	-	ASSPPAGAGANVLT
TRBJ1-4	TRBV24-1	-	ATSPATNEKLF
TRBJ2-1	TRBV6-5	-	ASSYEAVSSYNEQF
TRBJ2-2	TRBV7-2	TRBD2	ASSPGLAGGPNTGELF
TRBJ2-3	TRBV2	TRBD2	AILPPGLAGPDTQY
TRBJ1-1	TRBV30	TRBD1	AWAFPKSGQGARDTEAF
TRBJ1-2	TRBV2	-	ASSALAGLNGYT
TRBJ1-1	TRBV28	-	ASSSVNTEAF
TRBJ1-2	TRBV7-8	TRBD1	ASSFDRAYGYT
TRBJ2-1	TRBV30	TRBD1	AWGDRGGEQF
TRBJ2-5	TRBV28	-	ASRFGTPRGTQY
TRBJ2-7	TRBV5-1	-	ASSLVPGQSSYEQY
TRBJ2-3	TRBV5-1	TRBD2	ASSQERGGRDTQY
TRBJ2-1	TRBV15	-	ATSRGGGRYDEQF
TRBJ1-1	TRBV11-2	-	ASSLVGGTMNTEAF
TRBJ2-5	TRBV9	TRBD2	ASSVVGRGQETQY
TRBJ2-3	TRBV9	-	ATGRAGAPSDTQY
TRBJ2-2	TRBV7-7	TRBD1	ASSLTPGQANTGELF